This TCR beta chain was sequenced for a study of CD8 T cells in Susac syndrome. Germline V gives CDR1 SGHTA, CDR2 FQGTGA. V lost 0 bases and J 4 bases, leaving 12 bases between the germline ends. The CDR3 runs 15 residues. RNA amounts of about 0.45 to 1 ug underwent reverse transcription with random hexamers. Each CDR3 protein is one row after TCRdb ran MiXCR on the immunoSEQ multiplex PCR reads. Among some 120,000 distinct CDR3 sequences listed, 85% to 95% were seen once. This TCR came from a human donor in good health. The rearrangement uses TRBV7-3 and TRBJ1-1, with D possibly being TRBD1 (5 bases). The sample taken for sequencing was CD8+ T cells from PBMCs. CDR3 in amino acids: CASSLTGGSGTEAFF. The CDR3 nucleotides are TGTGCCAGCAGCTTAACGGGGGGAAGCGGCACTGAAGCTTTCTTT.